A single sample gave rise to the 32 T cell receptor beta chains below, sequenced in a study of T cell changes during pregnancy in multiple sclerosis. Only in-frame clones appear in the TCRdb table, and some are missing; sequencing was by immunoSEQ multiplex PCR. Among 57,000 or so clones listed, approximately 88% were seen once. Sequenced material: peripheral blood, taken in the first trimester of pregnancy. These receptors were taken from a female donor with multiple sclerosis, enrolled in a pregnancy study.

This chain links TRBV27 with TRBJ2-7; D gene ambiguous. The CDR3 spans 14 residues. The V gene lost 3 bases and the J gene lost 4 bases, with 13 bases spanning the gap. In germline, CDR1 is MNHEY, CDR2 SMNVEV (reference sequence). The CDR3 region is CASSLTPSDYEQYF. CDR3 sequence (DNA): TGTGCCAGCAGTTTGACACCCTCCGATTACGAGCAGTACTTC.

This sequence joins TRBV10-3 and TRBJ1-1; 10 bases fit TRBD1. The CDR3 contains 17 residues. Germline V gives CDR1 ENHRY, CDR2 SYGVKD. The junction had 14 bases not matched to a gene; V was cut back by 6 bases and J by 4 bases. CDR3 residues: CAISVARDRGYITEAFF. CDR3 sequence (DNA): TGTGCCATCAGCGTAGCAAGGGACAGGGGCTATATCACTGAAGCTTTCTTT.

CDR3 coding DNA: TGTGCCAGCAGCCGTGACCGGGGACAGGGATTCGACGAGCAGTACTTC. It is translated as CASSRDRGQGFDEQYF. This chain joins TRBV11-3 and TRBJ2-7; 9 positions match TRBD1. This CDR3 is 16 amino acids long. Looked up from germline, CDR1 is SGHNT and CDR2 is YENEEA. The J segment lost 5 bases and the V segment lost 5 bases, leaving 13 bases of the junction unmatched. Drawing the rest from reference TRBV11-3 and TRBJ2-7, the complete variable domain is EAGVVQSPRYKIIEKKQPVAFWCNPISGHNTLYWYLQNLGQGPELLIRYENEEAVDDSQLPKDRFSAERLKGVDSTLKIQPAELGDSAVYLCASSRDRGQGFDEQYFGPGTRLTVT.

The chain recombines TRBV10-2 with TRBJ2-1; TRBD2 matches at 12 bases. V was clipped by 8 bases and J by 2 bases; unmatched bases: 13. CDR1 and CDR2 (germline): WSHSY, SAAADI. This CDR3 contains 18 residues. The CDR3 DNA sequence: TGCGCCAGCCGAAGTCCGCCTAGCGGGAGGGGGGCCTACAATGAGCAGTTCTTC. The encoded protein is CASRSPPSGRGAYNEQFF.

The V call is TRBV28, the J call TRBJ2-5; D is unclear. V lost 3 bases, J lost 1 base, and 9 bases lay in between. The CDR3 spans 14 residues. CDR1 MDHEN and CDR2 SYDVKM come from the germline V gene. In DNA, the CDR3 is TGTGCCAGCAGTTTTGGCCAAATCCAAGAGACCCAGTACTTC. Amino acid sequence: CASSFGQIQETQYF.

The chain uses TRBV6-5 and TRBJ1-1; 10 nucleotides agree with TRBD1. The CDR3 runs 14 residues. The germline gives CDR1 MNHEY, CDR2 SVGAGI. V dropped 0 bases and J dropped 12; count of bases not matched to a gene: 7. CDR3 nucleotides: TGTGCCAGCAGTTACTCAAGGTGGACAGGGGGAACTTTCTTT. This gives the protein CASSYSRWTGGTFF.

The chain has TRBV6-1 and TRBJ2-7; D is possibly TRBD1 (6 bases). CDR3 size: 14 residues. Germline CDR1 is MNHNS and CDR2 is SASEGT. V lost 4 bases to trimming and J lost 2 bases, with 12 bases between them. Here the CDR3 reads CASSVRGGTYEQYF. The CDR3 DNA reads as TGTGCCAGCAGTGTTAGAGGGGGAACCTACGAGCAGTACTTC.

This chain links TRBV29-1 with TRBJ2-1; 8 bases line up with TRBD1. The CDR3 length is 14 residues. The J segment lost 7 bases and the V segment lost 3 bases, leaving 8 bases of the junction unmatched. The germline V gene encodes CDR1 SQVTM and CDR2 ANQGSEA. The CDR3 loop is CSVDGRGQWNEQFF. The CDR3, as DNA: TGCAGCGTTGACGGCAGGGGGCAGTGGAATGAGCAGTTCTTC.

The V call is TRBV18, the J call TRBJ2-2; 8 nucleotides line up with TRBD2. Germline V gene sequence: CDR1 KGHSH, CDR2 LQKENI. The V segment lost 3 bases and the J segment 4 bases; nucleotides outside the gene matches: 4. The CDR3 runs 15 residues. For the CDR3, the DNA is TGTGCCAGCTCACCCGGGACTAGTGCCACCGGGGAGCTGTTTTTT. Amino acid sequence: CASSPGTSATGELFF.

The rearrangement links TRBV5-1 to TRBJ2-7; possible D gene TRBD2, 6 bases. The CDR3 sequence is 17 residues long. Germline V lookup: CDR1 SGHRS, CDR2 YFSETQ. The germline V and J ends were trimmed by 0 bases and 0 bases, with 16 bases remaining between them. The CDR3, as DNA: TGCGCCAGCAGCTTGGCCAATGCCCATAGCGGCTCCTACGAGCAGTACTTC. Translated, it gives CASSLANAHSGSYEQYF.

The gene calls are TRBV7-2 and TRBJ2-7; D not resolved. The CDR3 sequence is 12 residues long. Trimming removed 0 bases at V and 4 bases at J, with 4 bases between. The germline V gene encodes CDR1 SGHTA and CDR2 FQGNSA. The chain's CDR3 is CASSLAAYEQYF. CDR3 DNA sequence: TGTGCCAGCAGCTTAGCGGCTTACGAGCAGTACTTC.

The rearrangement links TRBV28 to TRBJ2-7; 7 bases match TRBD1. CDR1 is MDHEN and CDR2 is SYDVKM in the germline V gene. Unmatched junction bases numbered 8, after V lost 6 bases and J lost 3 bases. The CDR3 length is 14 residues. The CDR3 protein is CASRSTGVGYEQYF. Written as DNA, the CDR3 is TGTGCCAGCAGGAGCACAGGGGTAGGCTACGAGCAGTACTTC. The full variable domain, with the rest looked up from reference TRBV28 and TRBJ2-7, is DVKVTQSSRYLVKRTGEKVFLECVQDMDHENMFWYRQDPGLGLRLIYFSYDVKMKEKGDIPEGYSVSREKKERFSLILESASTNQTSMYLCASRSTGVGYEQYFGPGTRLTVT.

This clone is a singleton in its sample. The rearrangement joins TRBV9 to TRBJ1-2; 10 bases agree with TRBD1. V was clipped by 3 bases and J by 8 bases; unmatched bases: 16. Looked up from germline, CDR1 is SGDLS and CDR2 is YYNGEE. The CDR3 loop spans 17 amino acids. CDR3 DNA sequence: TGTGCCAGCAGCGCCCGAGAGGGGACAGGGGCGGTGAGAGGCTACACCTTC. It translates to CASSAREGTGAVRGYTF.

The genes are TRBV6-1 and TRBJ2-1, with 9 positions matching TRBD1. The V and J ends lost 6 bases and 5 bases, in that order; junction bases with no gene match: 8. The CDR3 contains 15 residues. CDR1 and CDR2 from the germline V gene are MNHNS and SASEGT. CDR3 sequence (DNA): TGTGCCAGCAGAACCGGGACAGGGACTAACAATGAGCAGTTCTTC. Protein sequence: CASRTGTGTNNEQFF.

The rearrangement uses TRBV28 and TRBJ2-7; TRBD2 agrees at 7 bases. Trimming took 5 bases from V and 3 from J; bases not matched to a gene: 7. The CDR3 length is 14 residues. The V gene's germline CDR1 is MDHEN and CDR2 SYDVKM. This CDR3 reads CASSRLAEYYEQYF. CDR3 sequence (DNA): TGTGCCAGCAGTCGGCTAGCGGAATACTACGAGCAGTACTTC.

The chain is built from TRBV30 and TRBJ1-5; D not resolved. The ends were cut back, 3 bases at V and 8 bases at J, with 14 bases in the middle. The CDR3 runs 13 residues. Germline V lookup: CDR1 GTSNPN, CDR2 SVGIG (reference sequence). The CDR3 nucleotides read TGTGCCTGGAGCAGGACTGGGAGAGAGCCCCAGCATTTT. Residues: CAWSRTGREPQHF.

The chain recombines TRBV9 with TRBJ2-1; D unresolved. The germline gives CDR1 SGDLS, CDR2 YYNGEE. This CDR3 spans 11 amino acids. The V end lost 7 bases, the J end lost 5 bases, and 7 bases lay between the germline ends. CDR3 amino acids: CASSRDNEQFF. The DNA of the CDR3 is TGTGCCAGCTCACGGGACAATGAGCAGTTCTTC.

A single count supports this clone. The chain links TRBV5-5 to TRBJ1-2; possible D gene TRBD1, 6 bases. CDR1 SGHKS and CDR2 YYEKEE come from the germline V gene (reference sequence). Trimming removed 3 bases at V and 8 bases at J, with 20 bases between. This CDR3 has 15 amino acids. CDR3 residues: CASSSYLGGPGGYTF. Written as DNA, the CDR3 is TGTGCCAGCAGCTCCTATCTCGGGGGGCCAGGGGGCTACACCTTC.

CDR3: CASSKRQGVYEQYF. The CDR3 DNA sequence: TGTGCCAGCAGCAAAAGACAGGGGGTTTACGAGCAGTACTTC. The chain is built from TRBV7-8 and TRBJ2-7; 9 bases line up with TRBD1. Germline-derived CDR1 and CDR2 are SGHVS and FQNEAQ. The CDR3 totals 14 residues. V gave up 5 bases and J gave up 4 bases; unmatched junction bases: 6.

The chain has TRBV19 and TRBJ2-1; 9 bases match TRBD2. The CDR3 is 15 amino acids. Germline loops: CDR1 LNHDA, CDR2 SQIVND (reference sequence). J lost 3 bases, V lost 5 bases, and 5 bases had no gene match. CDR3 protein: CASSLGLADYNEQFF. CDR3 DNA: TGTGCCAGTAGTCTGGGACTAGCTGACTACAATGAGCAGTTCTTC.

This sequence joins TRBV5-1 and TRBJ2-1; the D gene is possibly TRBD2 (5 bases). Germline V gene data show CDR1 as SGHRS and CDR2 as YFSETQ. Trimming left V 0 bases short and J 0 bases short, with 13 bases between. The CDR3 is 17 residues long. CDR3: CASSLDPMGSSYNEQFF. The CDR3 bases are TGCGCCAGCAGCTTGGACCCAATGGGGAGCTCCTACAATGAGCAGTTCTTC.

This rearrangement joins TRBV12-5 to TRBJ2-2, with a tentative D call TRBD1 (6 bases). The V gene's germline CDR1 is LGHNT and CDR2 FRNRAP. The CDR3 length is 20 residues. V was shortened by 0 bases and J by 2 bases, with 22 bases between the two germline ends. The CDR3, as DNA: TGTGCTAGTGGTTTGGTAGTACGTGGTCTTGGGGACACCAACACCGGGGAGCTGTTTTTT. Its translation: CASGLVVRGLGDTNTGELFF.

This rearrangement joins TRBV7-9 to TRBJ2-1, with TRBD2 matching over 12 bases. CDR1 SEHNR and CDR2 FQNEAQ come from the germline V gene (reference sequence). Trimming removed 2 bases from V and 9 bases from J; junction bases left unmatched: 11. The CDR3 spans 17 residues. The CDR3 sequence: CASSLSDGLAGRGEQFF. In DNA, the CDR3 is TGTGCCAGCAGCTTATCCGATGGACTAGCGGGAAGGGGTGAGCAGTTCTTC. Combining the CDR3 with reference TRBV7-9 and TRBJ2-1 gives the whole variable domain DTGVSQNPRHKITKRGQNVTFRCDPISEHNRLYWYRQTLGQGPEFLTYFQNEAQLEKSRLLSDRFSAERPKGSFSTLEIQRTEQGDSAMYLCASSLSDGLAGRGEQFFGPGTRLTVL.

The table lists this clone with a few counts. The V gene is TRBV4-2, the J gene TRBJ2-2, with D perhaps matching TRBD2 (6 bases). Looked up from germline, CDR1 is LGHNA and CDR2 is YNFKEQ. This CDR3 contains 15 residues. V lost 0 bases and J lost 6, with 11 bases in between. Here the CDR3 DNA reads TGTGCCAGCAGCCAAGATGTCCAGCGGGCCGGGGAGCTGTTTTTT. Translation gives CASSQDVQRAGELFF.

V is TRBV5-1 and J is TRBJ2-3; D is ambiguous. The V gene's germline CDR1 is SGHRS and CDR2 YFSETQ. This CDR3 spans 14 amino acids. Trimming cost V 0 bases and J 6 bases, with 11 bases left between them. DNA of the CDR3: TGCGCCAGCAGCTTGGGGCCTTCCTGGGATACGCAGTATTTT. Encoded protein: CASSLGPSWDTQYF.

Here the CDR3 reads CASSPSSVPPSGSYNEQFF. For the CDR3, the DNA is TGTGCCAGCAGCCCCTCAAGCGTCCCCCCATCGGGCTCCTACAATGAGCAGTTCTTC. The rearrangement joins TRBV7-9 to TRBJ2-1; D is unclear. The length of the CDR3 is 19 residues. Germline CDR1 SEHNR, CDR2 FQNEAQ (reference sequence). Trimming took off 5 bases at V and 0 bases at J, with 23 bases between the two ends.

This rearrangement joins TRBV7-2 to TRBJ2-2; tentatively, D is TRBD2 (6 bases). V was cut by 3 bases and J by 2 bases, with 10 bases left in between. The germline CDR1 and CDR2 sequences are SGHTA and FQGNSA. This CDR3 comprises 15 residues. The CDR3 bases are TGTGCCAGCAGCTTCGACGGGAGAAACACCGGGGAGCTGTTTTTT. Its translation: CASSFDGRNTGELFF.

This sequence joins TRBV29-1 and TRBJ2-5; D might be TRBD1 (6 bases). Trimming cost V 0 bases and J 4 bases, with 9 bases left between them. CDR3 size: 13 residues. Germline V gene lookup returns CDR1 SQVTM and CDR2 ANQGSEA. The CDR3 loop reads CSVEDGRGETQYF. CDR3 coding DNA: TGCAGCGTTGAAGATGGCAGGGGAGAGACCCAGTACTTC.

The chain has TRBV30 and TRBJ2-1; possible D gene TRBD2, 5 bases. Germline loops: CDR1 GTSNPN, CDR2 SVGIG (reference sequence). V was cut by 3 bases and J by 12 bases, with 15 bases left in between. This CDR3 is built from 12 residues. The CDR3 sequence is CAWSLSGLVQFF. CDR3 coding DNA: TGTGCCTGGAGCTTATCGGGATTGGTGCAGTTCTTC.

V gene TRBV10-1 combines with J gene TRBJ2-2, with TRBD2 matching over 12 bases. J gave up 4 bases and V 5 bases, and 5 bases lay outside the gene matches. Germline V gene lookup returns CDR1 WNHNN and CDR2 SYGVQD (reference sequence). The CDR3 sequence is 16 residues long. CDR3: CASSRLAGEGTGELFF. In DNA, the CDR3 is TGCGCCAGCAGTCGACTAGCGGGAGAAGGCACCGGGGAGCTGTTTTTT.

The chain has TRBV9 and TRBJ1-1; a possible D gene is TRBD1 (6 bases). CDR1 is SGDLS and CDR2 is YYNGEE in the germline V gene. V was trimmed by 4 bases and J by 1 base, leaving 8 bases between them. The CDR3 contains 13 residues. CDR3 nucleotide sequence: TGTGCCAGCAGCCTGACAGGGAACACTGAAGCTTTCTTT. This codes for CASSLTGNTEAFF.

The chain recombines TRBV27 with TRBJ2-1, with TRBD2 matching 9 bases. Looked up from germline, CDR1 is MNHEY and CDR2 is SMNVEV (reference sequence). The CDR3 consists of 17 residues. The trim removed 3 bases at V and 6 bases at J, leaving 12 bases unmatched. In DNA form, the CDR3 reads TGTGCCAGCAGTTTTGCGGGAGGGCCTAGGTTCGGCAATGAGCAGTTCTTC. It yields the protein CASSFAGGPRFGNEQFF.